This T cell receptor (beta chain) was documented in a study of blood T cell repertoires in COVID-19. Data came from immunoSEQ multiplex PCR; TCRdb stores just in-frame clones and leaves some out. There are some 200,000 clones in the sample; 83% occur only once, and about 4.8% lies in the top ten. The CDR3 consists of 11 residues. Deletions cut 5 bases from V and 17 bases from J, with 15 bases between. Germline V gives CDR1 MDHEN, CDR2 SYDVKM. The clonotype originates from a woman aged 50 to 60 who had been exposed to COVID-19. J is TRBJ1-4 and V is TRBV28, with D hard to call. Input material: PBMCs or T cells enriched from blood (not recorded which). CDR3 coding DNA: TGTGCCAGCAGTAACCTACGAAGAATTTTTTTT. It yields the protein CASSNLRRIFF.